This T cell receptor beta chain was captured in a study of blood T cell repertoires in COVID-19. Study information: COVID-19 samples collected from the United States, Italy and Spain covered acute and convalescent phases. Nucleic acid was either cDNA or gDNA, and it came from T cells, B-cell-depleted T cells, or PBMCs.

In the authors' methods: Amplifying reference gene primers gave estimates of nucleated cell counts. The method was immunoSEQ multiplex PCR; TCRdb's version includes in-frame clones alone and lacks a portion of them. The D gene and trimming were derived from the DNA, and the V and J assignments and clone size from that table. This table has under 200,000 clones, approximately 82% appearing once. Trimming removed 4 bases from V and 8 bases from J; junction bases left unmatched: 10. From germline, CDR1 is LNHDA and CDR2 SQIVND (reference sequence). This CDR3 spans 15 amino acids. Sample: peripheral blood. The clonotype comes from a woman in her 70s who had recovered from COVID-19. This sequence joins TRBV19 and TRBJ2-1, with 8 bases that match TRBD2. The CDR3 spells CASSRGAGVGDEQFF. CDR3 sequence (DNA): TGTGCCAGTAGTAGGGGAGCGGGGGTGGGCGATGAGCAGTTCTTC.